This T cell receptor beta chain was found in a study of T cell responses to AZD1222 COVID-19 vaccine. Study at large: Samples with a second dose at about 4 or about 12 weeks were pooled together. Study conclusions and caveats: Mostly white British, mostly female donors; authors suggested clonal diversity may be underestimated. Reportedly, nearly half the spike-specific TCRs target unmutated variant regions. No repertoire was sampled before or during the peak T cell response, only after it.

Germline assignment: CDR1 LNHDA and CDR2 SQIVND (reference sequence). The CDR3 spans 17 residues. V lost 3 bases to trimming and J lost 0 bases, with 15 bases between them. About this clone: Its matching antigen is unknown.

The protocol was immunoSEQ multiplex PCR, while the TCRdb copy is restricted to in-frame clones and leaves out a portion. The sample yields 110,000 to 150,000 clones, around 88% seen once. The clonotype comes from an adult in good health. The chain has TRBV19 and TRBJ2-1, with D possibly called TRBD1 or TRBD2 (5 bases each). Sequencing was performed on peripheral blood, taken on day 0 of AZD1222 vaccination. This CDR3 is CASSIVGAWSSYNEQFF. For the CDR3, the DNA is TGTGCCAGTAGTATCGTCGGGGCTTGGAGCTCCTACAATGAGCAGTTCTTC.